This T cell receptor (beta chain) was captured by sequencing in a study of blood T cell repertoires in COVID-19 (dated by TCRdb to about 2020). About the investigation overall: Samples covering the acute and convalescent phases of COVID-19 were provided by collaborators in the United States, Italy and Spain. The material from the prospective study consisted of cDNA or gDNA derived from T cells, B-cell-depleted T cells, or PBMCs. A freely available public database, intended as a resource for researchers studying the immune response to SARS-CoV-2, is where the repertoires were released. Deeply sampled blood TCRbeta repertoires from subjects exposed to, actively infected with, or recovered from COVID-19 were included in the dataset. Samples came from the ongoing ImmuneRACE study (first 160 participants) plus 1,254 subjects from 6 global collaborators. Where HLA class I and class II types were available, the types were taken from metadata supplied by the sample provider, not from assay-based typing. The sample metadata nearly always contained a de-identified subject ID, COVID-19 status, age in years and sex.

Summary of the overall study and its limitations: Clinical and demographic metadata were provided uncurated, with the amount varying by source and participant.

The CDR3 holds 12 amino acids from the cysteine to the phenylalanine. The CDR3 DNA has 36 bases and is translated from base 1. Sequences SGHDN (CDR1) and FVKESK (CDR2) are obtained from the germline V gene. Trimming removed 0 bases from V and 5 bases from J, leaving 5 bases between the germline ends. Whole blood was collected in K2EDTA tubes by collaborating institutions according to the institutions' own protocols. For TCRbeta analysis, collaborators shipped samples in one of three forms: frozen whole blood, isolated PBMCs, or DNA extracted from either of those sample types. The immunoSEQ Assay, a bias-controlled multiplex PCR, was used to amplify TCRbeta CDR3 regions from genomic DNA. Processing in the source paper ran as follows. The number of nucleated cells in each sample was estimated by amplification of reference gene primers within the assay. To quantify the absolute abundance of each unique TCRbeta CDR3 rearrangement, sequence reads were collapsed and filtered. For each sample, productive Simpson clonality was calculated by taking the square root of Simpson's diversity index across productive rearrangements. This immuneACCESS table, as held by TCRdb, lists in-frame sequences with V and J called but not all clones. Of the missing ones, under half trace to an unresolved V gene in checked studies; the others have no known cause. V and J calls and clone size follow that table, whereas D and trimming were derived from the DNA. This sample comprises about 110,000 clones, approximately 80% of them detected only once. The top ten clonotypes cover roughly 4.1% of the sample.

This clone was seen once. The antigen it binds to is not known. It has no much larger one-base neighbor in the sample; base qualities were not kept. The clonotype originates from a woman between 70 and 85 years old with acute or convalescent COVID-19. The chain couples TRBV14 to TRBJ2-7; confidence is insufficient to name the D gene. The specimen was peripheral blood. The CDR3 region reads CASSQDINEQYF. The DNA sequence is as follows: TGTGCCAGCAGCCAAGATATTAACGAGCAGTACTTC.